These T cell receptor beta chains were read from a single sample in a study of T-cell reconstitution after alpha-beta-depleted transplantation in children. TCRdb re-called the PCR reads through MiXCR, storing one row per CDR3 protein. The sample holds around 200,000 distinct CDR3 sequences, 8.5% to 10% seen once. Specimen: PBMCs from the stem cell graft donor, collected from the stem cell graft. The receptors here all came from a human donor who donated a stem cell graft to a child with acute lymphoblastic leukemia. Both conserved end residues are part of each CDR3. D genes are given only for firm matches. Some rows mark clone size as missing; the rest say once, few, many or name a class of expanded clone.

TRBJ1-5 | NA | NA | TRBV7-8 | CASSHSGTLNQPQHF | TGTGCCAGCAGCCACTCCGGGACGTTGAATCAGCCCCAGCATTTT
TRBJ1-6 | NA | NA | TRBV29-1 | CSVGRDSNSPLHF | TGCAGCGTTGGCAGGGATAGCAATTCACCCCTCCACTTT
TRBJ1-2 | NA | many | TRBV5-1 | CASSPDPITGYTF | TGCGCCAGCAGCCCCGACCCGATCACAGGCTACACCTTC
TRBJ2-7 | TRBD1 | many | TRBV27 | CASRTENRQGLSYEQYF | TGTGCCAGCAGAACCGAAAATAGACAGGGTCTATCCTACGAGCAGTACTTC
TRBJ2-7 | TRBD1 | few | TRBV6-1 | CASSRQGAHEQYF | TGTGCCAGCAGTCGACAGGGCGCCCACGAGCAGTACTTC
TRBJ1-2 | NA | many | TRBV27 | CASSLSDMTYGYTF | TGTGCCAGCAGTTTATCGGATATGACATATGGCTACACCTTC
TRBJ2-7 | NA | many | TRBV4-2 | CASGPAYEQYF | TGTGCCAGCGGCCCGGCCTACGAGCAGTACTTC
TRBJ2-7 | TRBD1 | NA | TRBV15 | CATSNRGFGYEQYF | TGTGCCACCAGCAACAGGGGTTTTGGCTACGAGCAGTACTTC
TRBJ1-1 | NA | many | TRBV29-1 | CSVAGASEAFF | TGCAGCGTCGCAGGGGCTTCTGAAGCTTTCTTT
TRBJ2-2 | NA | many | TRBV5-1 | CASSLAVSRNTGELFF | TGCGCCAGCAGCTTGGCCGTCTCGCGGAACACCGGGGAGCTGTTTTTT
TRBJ1-1 | NA | few | TRBV20-1 | CSAAGAGPEGEAFF | TGCAGTGCCGCTGGGGCAGGGCCCGAAGGGGAAGCTTTCTTT
TRBJ2-7 | TRBD2 | few | TRBV5-8 | CASSLLGGARPLRQQYF | TGTGCCAGCAGCTTGTTGGGAGGGGCAAGGCCCCTTCGCCAGCAGTACTTC
TRBJ1-2 | NA | few | TRBV11-2 | CASSFLGERYTF | TGTGCCAGCAGCTTTTTGGGGGAACGCTACACCTTC
TRBJ1-5 | NA | NA | TRBV12-3/TRBV12-4 | CASSWGGGANQPQHF | TGTGCCAGCAGTTGGGGGGGAGGGGCCAATCAGCCCCAGCATTTT
TRBJ2-1 | NA | NA | TRBV9 | CASSVDPRSGGSTNEQFF | TGTGCCAGCAGCGTAGATCCCCGGTCAGGAGGGTCCACAAATGAGCAGTTCTTC
TRBJ2-7 | NA | many | TRBV7-8 | CASSSRLSEQYF | TGTGCCAGCAGCAGCAGGTTATCCGAGCAGTACTTC
TRBJ2-1 | TRBD2 | many | TRBV20-1 | CSAEGTSGKNNEQFF | TGCAGTGCTGAAGGGACTAGCGGAAAAAACAATGAGCAGTTCTTC